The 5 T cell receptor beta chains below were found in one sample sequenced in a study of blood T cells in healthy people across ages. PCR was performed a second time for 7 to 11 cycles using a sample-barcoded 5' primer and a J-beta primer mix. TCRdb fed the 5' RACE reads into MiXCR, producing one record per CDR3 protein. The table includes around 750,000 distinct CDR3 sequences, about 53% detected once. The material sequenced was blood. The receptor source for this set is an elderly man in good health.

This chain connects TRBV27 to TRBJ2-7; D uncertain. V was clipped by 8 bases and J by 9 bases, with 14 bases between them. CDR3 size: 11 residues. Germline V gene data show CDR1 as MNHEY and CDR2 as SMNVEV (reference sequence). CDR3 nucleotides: TGTGCCAGCTTAGTAGGGCTGGGGCAGTACTTC. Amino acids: CASLVGLGQYF.

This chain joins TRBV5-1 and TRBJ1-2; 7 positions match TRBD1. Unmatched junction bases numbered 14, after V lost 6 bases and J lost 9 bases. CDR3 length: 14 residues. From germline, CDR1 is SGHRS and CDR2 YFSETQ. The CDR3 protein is CASTRDPRGERYTF. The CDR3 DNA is TGCGCCAGCACCAGGGACCCCAGGGGGGAGCGCTACACCTTC.

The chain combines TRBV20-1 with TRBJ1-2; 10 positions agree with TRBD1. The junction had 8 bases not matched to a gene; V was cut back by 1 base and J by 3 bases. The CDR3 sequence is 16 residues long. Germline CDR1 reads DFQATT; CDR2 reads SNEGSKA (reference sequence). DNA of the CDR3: TGCAGTGCTAGAGGGACAGGGGGTTTGCCCCACTATGGCTACACCTTC. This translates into CSARGTGGLPHYGYTF.

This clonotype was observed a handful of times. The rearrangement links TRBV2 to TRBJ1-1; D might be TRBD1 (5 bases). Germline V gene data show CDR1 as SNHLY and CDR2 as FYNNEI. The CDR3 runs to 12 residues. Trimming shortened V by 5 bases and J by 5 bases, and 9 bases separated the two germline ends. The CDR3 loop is CASSPTGTEAFF. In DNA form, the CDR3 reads TGTGCCAGCAGTCCCACAGGAACTGAAGCTTTCTTT.

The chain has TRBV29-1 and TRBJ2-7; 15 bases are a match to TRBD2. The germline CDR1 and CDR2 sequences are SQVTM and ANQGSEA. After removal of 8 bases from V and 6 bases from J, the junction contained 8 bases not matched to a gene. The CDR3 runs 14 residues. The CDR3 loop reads CSFRGLAGGGEQYF. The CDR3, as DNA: TGCAGCTTCCGGGGACTAGCGGGAGGAGGCGAGCAGTACTTC.